Below are 32 T cell receptor beta chains sequenced from a single sample in a study of T cell responses to AZD1222 COVID-19 vaccine. The table came from immunoSEQ multiplex PCR; TCRdb's copy has only in-frame clones and leaves some out. Of about 140,000 clones listed, about 90% are singletons. The input for sequencing was peripheral blood, taken 28 days after the second AZD1222 dose. These TCRs come from an adult who received the AZD1222 COVID-19 vaccine.

J is TRBJ1-5 and V is TRBV4-2; D not resolved. Germline loops: CDR1 LGHNA, CDR2 YNFKEQ. Deletions cut 0 bases from V and 3 bases from J, with 9 bases between. The CDR3 is 15 residues long. CDR3 nucleotides: TGTGCCAGCAGCCAAGAGGTCTTGAACAATCAGCCCCAGCATTTT. Encoded protein: CASSQEVLNNQPQHF.

The chain employs TRBV5-1 and TRBJ2-7; D gene uncertain. V was cut by 6 bases and J by 0 bases, with 10 bases left in between. The germline V gene encodes CDR1 SGHRS and CDR2 YFSETQ. This CDR3 contains 13 residues. The CDR3 loop reads CASTKEFSYEQYF. Written as DNA, the CDR3 is TGCGCCAGCACAAAGGAGTTCTCCTACGAGCAGTACTTC. Using reference TRBV5-1 and TRBJ2-7 for the parts outside the CDR3, the full variable domain is KAGVTQTPRYLIKTRGQQVTLSCSPISGHRSVSWYQQTPGQGLQFLFEYFSETQRNKGNFPGRFSGRQFSNSRSEMNVSTLELGDSALYLCASTKEFSYEQYFGPGTRLTVT.

CDR3 residues: CASSLGSSGANVLTF. Written as DNA, the CDR3 is TGCGCCAGCAGCTTGGGTAGCTCTGGGGCCAACGTCCTGACTTTC. The chain combines TRBV5-1 with TRBJ2-6, with D uncertain. The CDR3 runs 15 residues. V shed 0 bases and J shed 0 bases, with 4 bases lying between them. Germline V gene data show CDR1 as SGHRS and CDR2 as YFSETQ.

There are a few counts of this clone. The chain combines TRBV15 with TRBJ1-6; D ambiguous. This CDR3 region has 16 residues. With 0 bases removed from V and 5 bases from J, the gap between germline ends came to 11 bases. CDR1 is LNHNV and CDR2 is YYDKDF in the germline V gene (reference sequence). The CDR3 reads CATSRDQGPDNSPLHF. Written as DNA, the CDR3 is TGTGCCACCAGCAGAGACCAAGGGCCTGATAATTCACCCCTCCACTTT.

This clone has just one count. At the DNA level, this CDR3 is encoded by other sequences in the same sample as well. The chain couples TRBV9 to TRBJ1-2; D gene ambiguous. CDR1 and CDR2 (germline): SGDLS, YYNGEE. CDR3 length: 12 amino acids. V lost 0 bases and J 5 bases, leaving 5 bases between the germline ends. This CDR3 is CASSVGGYGYTF. In DNA form, the CDR3 reads TGTGCCAGCAGCGTAGGAGGTTATGGCTACACCTTC.

The CDR3 reads CASSLGTGDGYTF. In DNA, the CDR3 is TGCGCCAGCAGCTTAGGGACAGGGGATGGCTACACCTTC. This chain links TRBV5-1 with TRBJ1-2, with 10 nucleotides matching TRBD1. Germline CDR1 SGHRS, CDR2 YFSETQ. The V and J ends lost 2 bases and 6 bases, in that order; junction bases with no gene match: 1. The CDR3 is 13 residues long. The entire variable domain, with the rest obtained from reference TRBV5-1 and TRBJ1-2, is as follows: KAGVTQTPRYLIKTRGQQVTLSCSPISGHRSVSWYQQTPGQGLQFLFEYFSETQRNKGNFPGRFSGRQFSNSRSEMNVSTLELGDSALYLCASSLGTGDGYTFGSGTRLTVV.

This clone was counted a single time. The chain combines TRBV9 with TRBJ1-1; D might be TRBD1 (6 bases). CDR3 length equals 18 residues. The ends were cut back, 3 bases at V and 4 bases at J, with 25 bases in the middle. CDR1 SGDLS and CDR2 YYNGEE come from the germline V gene. The CDR3 DNA reads TGTGCCAGCAGCGACCCGCCAGGGGTTCGACCTTCGGTCACTGAAGCTTTCTTT. Translating it yields CASSDPPGVRPSVTEAFF.

V gene TRBV28 combines with J gene TRBJ2-2, with 9 bases identical to TRBD1. The V and J ends lost 7 bases and 5 bases, in that order; junction bases with no gene match: 5. The CDR3 has 14 amino acids. From germline, CDR1 is MDHEN and CDR2 SYDVKM. The CDR3 loop is CASIKTGGTGELFF. CDR3 in DNA: TGTGCCAGCATTAAGACAGGGGGTACCGGGGAGCTGTTTTTT.

J is TRBJ1-3 and V is TRBV11-2; no definite D call. CDR1 is SGHAT, CDR2 FQNNGV, per germline. Trimming took 0 bases from V and 4 from J, leaving 7 bases between them. The CDR3 has 14 amino acids. The CDR3 protein is CASSLDRSGNTIYF. CDR3 bases: TGTGCCAGCAGCTTAGATCGTTCCGGAAACACCATATATTTT.

The chain couples TRBV4-1 to TRBJ1-2; no definite D call. The V end was cut by 1 base, the J end by 4 bases, with 16 bases between. Germline CDR1 MGHRA, CDR2 YSYEKL. The CDR3 extends over 16 amino acids. The CDR3 here is CASSQGVTPSGYGYTF. The CDR3 DNA follows: TGCGCCAGCAGCCAAGGTGTTACCCCGTCCGGCTATGGCTACACCTTC.

This chain joins TRBV2 and TRBJ1-2; 7 positions agree with TRBD1. Per germline, CDR1 SNHLY and CDR2 FYNNEI. This CDR3 is 14 amino acids long. The V and J ends lost 5 bases and 7 bases, in that order; junction bases with no gene match: 10. CDR3 sequence reads: CASSRDSTLSGYTF. The DNA for the CDR3 is TGTGCCAGCAGTCGGGACAGTACTCTTTCTGGCTACACCTTC.

The genes are TRBV19 and TRBJ1-4; 7 nucleotides agree with TRBD1. Germline V CDR1 and CDR2: LNHDA, SQIVND (reference sequence). V was clipped by 2 bases and J by 0 bases; unmatched bases: 0. The CDR3 has 15 amino acids. This CDR3 reads CASSITGATNEKLFF. CDR3 sequence (DNA): TGTGCCAGTAGTATAACAGGGGCAACTAATGAAAAACTGTTTTTT.

V is TRBV5-4 and J is TRBJ2-3; possible D gene TRBD1, 5 bases. Trimming cost V 5 bases and J 1 base, with 11 bases left between them. The CDR3 length is 14 residues. The germline CDR1 and CDR2 sequences are SGHNT and YYREEE (reference sequence). In nucleotides, the CDR3 is TGTGCCAGCAGGGGCAGGGCTGGCACAGATACGCAGTATTTT. As protein: CASRGRAGTDTQYF.

This clone was detected only once. V is TRBV7-2 and J is TRBJ1-5; the D is unclear. The CDR3 has 12 amino acids. CDR1 SGHTA and CDR2 FQGNSA come from the germline V gene. V gave up 2 bases and J gave up 6 bases, with 5 bases separating them. The CDR3 loop reads CASSLMGQPQHF. CDR3 DNA: TGTGCCAGCAGCTTAATGGGTCAGCCCCAGCATTTT.

V gene TRBV19 combines with J gene TRBJ2-1; TRBD2 agrees at 8 bases. Looked up from germline, CDR1 is LNHDA and CDR2 is SQIVND (reference sequence). Trimming cost V 8 bases and J 6 bases; bases outside gene matches: 6. The CDR3 runs 13 residues. CDR3 residues: CASLGGGSNEQFF. CDR3 DNA sequence: TGTGCCAGTTTGGGCGGGGGGAGCAATGAGCAGTTCTTC.

CDR3: CASKPGPSSYEQYF. CDR3 nucleotide sequence: TGTGCCAGCAAACCCGGGCCCAGCTCCTACGAGCAGTACTTC. The chain is built from TRBV2 and TRBJ2-7; D is ambiguous. CDR1 is SNHLY and CDR2 is FYNNEI in the germline V gene. This CDR3 has 14 amino acids. V lost 7 bases and J lost 0, with 13 bases in between.

The CDR3 region has the DNA TGCGCCAGCAGCCAAGTCTTTCCGGGTTGGGTATCAACTAATGAAAAACTGTTTTTT. Translation: CASSQVFPGWVSTNEKLFF. V and J are TRBV4-3 and TRBJ1-4; D unresolved. Germline loops: CDR1 LGHNA, CDR2 YSLEER. Trimming shortened V by 1 base and J by 0 bases, and 18 bases separated the two germline ends. The CDR3 length is 19 residues.

The chain has TRBV19 and TRBJ1-1; D is unclear. Between the trimmed V and J ends, which lost 3 bases and 0 bases, there was a span of 5 bases. CDR1 is LNHDA and CDR2 is SQIVND in the germline V gene (reference sequence). The CDR3 is made up of 13 amino acids. CDR3 bases: TGTGCCAGTAGTATGGGTATGAACACTGAAGCTTTCTTT. This encodes CASSMGMNTEAFF.

The gene calls are TRBV11-2 and TRBJ2-3, with TRBD1 matching over 7 bases. Germline V lookup: CDR1 SGHAT, CDR2 FQNNGV. The ends lost 2 bases at V and 6 bases at J; junction bases unmatched: 8. CDR3 length: 15 amino acids. The CDR3 region is CASSLLAGGMDTQYF. The CDR3 coding sequence is TGTGCCAGCAGCTTACTGGCAGGGGGTATGGATACGCAGTATTTT.

The chain uses TRBV7-8 and TRBJ2-1, with 8 bases matching TRBD1. J was trimmed by 4 bases and V by 3 bases; bases with no gene match: 5. The germline V gene encodes CDR1 SGHVS and CDR2 FQNEAQ. There are 15 residues in the CDR3. CDR3 sequence reads: CASSFRGLSYNEQFF. CDR3 nucleotide sequence: TGTGCCAGCAGCTTCAGGGGGCTAAGTTACAATGAGCAGTTCTTC.

The V call is TRBV19, the J call TRBJ1-1; weak D call: TRBD1 (6 bases). Germline V lookup: CDR1 LNHDA, CDR2 SQIVND (reference sequence). V lost 11 bases and J lost 8, with 18 bases in between. This CDR3 has 12 residues. Here the CDR3 DNA reads TGTGCCGTCAGGGGCAGGGGCGACGAAGCTTTCTTT. As protein: CAVRGRGDEAFF.

The chain employs TRBV1 and TRBJ2-1; TRBD1, as called in the table, went unchecked against the DNA. TRBV1 is a pseudogene. This CDR3 comprises 13 residues. The CDR3 DNA reads as TGCACCAGCAAAAAGACAGGGGTCAATGAGCAGTTCTTC. This encodes CTSKKTGVNEQFF.

This chain uses TRBV7-9 with TRBJ1-1; a possible D gene is TRBD1 (6 bases). From germline, CDR1 is SEHNR and CDR2 FQNEAQ (reference sequence). The CDR3 contains 15 residues. V lost 3 bases to trimming and J lost 7 bases, with 18 bases between them. The chain's CDR3 is CASSFTAGGRLEAFF. DNA for the CDR3: TGTGCCAGCAGCTTTACCGCCGGGGGGCGCCTTGAAGCTTTCTTT. Full variable domain (outside the CDR3, taken from reference TRBV7-9 and TRBJ1-1): DTGVSQNPRHKITKRGQNVTFRCDPISEHNRLYWYRQTLGQGPEFLTYFQNEAQLEKSRLLSDRFSAERPKGSFSTLEIQRTEQGDSAMYLCASSFTAGGRLEAFFGQGTRLTVV.

J is TRBJ2-7 and V is TRBV3-1 (or the pseudogene TRBV3-2), with unresolved D. Trimming took off 3 bases at V and 3 bases at J, with 3 bases between the two ends. Looked up from germline, CDR1 is LGHDT and CDR2 is YNNKEL (reference sequence). The CDR3 runs 11 residues. The CDR3 spells CASSHSYEQYF. CDR3 sequence (DNA): TGTGCCAGCAGCCACAGCTACGAGCAGTACTTC.

This chain links TRBV10-3 with TRBJ1-4; D is uncertain. With 2 bases removed from V and 10 bases from J, the gap between germline ends came to 11 bases. The CDR3 is 13 residues long. Germline V gene data show CDR1 as ENHRY and CDR2 as SYGVKD. The DNA for the CDR3 is TGTGCCATCAGTGAGAGTGTCGGAGGAAAACTGTTTTTT. It translates to CAISESVGGKLFF.

The chain employs TRBV7-9 and TRBJ1-2; no reliable D call. Germline V gene lookup returns CDR1 SEHNR and CDR2 FQNEAQ (reference sequence). The V end lost 1 base, the J end lost 4 bases, and 4 bases lay between the germline ends. This CDR3 comprises 12 residues. The DNA of the CDR3 is TGTGCCAGCAGCTTAGTTTCCTATGGCTACACCTTC. It specifies CASSLVSYGYTF.

The genes are TRBV4-2 and TRBJ1-1; tentative D call: TRBD1 (5 bases). Germline V gene lookup returns CDR1 LGHNA and CDR2 YNFKEQ. This CDR3 region has 15 residues. Trimming left V 0 bases short and J 1 base short, with 9 bases between. CDR3 amino acids: CASSQEGTANTEAFF. The CDR3 DNA reads TGTGCCAGCAGCCAAGAGGGGACTGCGAACACTGAAGCTTTCTTT.

This clone was recorded once. This chain joins TRBV6-5 and TRBJ2-1; D gene unclear. Germline V gene sequence: CDR1 MNHEY, CDR2 SVGAGI. CDR3 length equals 14 residues. Trimming pared 4 bases from V and 12 bases from J, leaving 19 bases between. The CDR3 region has the DNA TGTGCCAGCAGTTCCAAGGACGGGCCCCGTGGGCAGTTCTTC. Its translation is CASSSKDGPRGQFF.

The chain is built from TRBV4-2 and TRBJ1-4; TRBD1 agrees at 7 bases. Germline V CDR1 and CDR2: LGHNA, YNFKEQ. The CDR3 has 16 residues. V lost 2 bases, J lost 3 bases, and 6 bases stayed unmatched. The CDR3 loop is CASSQPTGEPNEKLFF. Here the CDR3 DNA reads TGTGCCAGCAGCCAACCTACAGGGGAGCCTAATGAAAAACTGTTTTTT.

The chain uses TRBV7-2 and TRBJ1-5; 8 bases align to TRBD1. This CDR3 is built from 15 residues. V gave up 5 bases and J gave up 4 bases; unmatched junction bases: 7. The germline V gene encodes CDR1 SGHTA and CDR2 FQGNSA. The chain's CDR3 is CASSPWTGSNQPQHF. Written as DNA, the CDR3 is TGTGCCAGCAGCCCCTGGACAGGGAGTAATCAGCCCCAGCATTTT.

The rearrangement joins TRBV6-5 to TRBJ1-5; no clear D gene. V dropped 4 bases and J dropped 3 bases, with 13 bases sitting between them. There are 15 residues in the CDR3. Germline V gives CDR1 MNHEY, CDR2 SVGAGI. CDR3: CASSFGAGPNQPQHF. The CDR3 DNA reads as TGTGCCAGCAGTTTCGGTGCCGGCCCCAATCAGCCCCAGCATTTT.

The chain joins TRBV4-2 to TRBJ2-3; 12 positions match TRBD2. Per the germline V gene, CDR1 is LGHNA and CDR2 is YNFKEQ. With 2 bases clipped from V and 3 bases from J, the junction kept 12 bases outside the gene matches. The CDR3 contains 19 residues. The CDR3 DNA reads as TGTGCCAGCAGCCAATTATCGGGGGCTAGCGGGAGGGCAACAGATACGCAGTATTTT. Its translation: CASSQLSGASGRATDTQYF.